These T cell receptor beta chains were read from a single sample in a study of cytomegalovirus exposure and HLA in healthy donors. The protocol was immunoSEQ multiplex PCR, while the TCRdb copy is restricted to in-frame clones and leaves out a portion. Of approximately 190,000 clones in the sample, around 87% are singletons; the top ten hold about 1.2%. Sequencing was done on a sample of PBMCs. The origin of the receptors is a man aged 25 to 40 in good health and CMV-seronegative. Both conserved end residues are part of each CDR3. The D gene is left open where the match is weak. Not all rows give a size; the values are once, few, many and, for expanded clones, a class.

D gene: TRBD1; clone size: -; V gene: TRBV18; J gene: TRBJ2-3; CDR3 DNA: TGTGCCAGCTCACCAGCGACAGGGGTAACAGATACGCAGTATTTT; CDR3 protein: CASSPATGVTDTQYF
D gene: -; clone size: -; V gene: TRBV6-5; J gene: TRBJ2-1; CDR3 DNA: TGTGCCAGCACTGACGGACTCCTGAAGGAGTTCTTC; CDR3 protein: CASTDGLLKEFF
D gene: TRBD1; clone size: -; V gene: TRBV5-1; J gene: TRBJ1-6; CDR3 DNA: TGCGCCAGCAGCTTGGCGGCAGGGGGCAGTTCACCCCTCCACTTT; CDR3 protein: CASSLAAGGSSPLHF
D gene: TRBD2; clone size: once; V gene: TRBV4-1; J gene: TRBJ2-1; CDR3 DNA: TGCGCCAGCAGCCGGCTAGGCGGGAGGGAAGAGCAGTTCTTC; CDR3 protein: CASSRLGGREEQFF
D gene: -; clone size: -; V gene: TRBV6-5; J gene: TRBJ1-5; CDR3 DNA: TGTGCCAGCAGTTCGGGGGATCAGCCCCAGCATTTT; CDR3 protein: CASSSGDQPQHF
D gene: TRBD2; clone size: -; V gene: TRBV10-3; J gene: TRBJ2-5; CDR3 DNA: TGTGCCATCAGGGCGGAAATAGCGGGGGCCCGCGGGACCCAGTACTTC; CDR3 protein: CAIRAEIAGARGTQYF
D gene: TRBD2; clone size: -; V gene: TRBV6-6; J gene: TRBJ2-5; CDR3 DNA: TGTGCCAGCGGGCTAGCGGGGGTTCGAGAGACCCAGTACTTC; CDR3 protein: CASGLAGVRETQYF
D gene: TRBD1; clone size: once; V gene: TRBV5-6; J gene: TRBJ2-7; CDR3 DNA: TGTGCCAGCAGCCAGGGACAGGGGTGGAACGAGCAGTACTTC; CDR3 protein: CASSQGQGWNEQYF
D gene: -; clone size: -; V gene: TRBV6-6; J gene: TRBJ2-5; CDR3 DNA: TGTGCCAGCAGTTACGAAAGTTACTCGGAGACCCAGTACTTC; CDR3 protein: CASSYESYSETQYF
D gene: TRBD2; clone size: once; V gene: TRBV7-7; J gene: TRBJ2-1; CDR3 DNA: TGTGCTAGCAGTCGCGGACTAGCGGGCGACAATGAGCAGTTCTTC; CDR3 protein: CASSRGLAGDNEQFF
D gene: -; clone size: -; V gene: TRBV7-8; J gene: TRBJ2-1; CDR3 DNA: TGTGCCAGCAGCTTAGAAGGACTGGCTGACAATGAGCAGTTCTTC; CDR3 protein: CASSLEGLADNEQFF
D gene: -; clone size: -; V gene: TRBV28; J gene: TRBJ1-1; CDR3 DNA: TGTGCCAGCAGTTTAAGGGGGAACACTGAAGCTTTCTTT; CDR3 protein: CASSLRGNTEAFF
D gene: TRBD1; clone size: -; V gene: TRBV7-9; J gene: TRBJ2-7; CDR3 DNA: TGTGCCAGCAGCCCCCCGGGACAGGGGGCCTACGAGCAGTACTTC; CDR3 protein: CASSPPGQGAYEQYF
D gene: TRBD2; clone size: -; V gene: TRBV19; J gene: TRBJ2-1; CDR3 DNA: TGTGCCAGTAGACCCTGGGCGGGAGCCGATGAGCAGTTCTTC; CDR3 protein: CASRPWAGADEQFF
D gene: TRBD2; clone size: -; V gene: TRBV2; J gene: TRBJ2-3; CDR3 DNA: TGTGCCAGCACCCCCGATCGGGGGGATACAGATACGCAGTATTTT; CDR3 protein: CASTPDRGDTDTQYF
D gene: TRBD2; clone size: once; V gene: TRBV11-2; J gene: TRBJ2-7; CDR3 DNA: TGTGCCAGCAGCTTAGTATTAGTTGGGACTACACTTTCCTACGAGCAGTACTTC; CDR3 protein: CASSLVLVGTTLSYEQYF
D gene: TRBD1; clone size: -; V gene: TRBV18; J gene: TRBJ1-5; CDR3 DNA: TGTGCCAGCTCCTGGACAGGGAGCAATCAGCCCCAGCATTTT; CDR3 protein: CASSWTGSNQPQHF
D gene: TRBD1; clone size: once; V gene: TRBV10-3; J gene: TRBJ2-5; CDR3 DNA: TGTGCCATCAGTGAGTCGGGGACAGGGAAAGAGACCCAGTACTTC; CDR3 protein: CAISESGTGKETQYF
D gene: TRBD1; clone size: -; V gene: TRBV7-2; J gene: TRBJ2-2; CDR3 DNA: TGTGCCAGCAGCCGGACAGGGACCGGGGAGCTGTTTTTT; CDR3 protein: CASSRTGTGELFF
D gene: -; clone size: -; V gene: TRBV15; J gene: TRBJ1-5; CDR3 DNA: TGTGCCACCAGCAGAGCCAGGGGAAATCAGCCCCAGCATTTT; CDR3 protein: CATSRARGNQPQHF
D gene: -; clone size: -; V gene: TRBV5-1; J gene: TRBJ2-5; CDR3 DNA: TGCGCCAGCAGCTTCGGCAGGGTTGAGACCCAGTACTTC; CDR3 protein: CASSFGRVETQYF
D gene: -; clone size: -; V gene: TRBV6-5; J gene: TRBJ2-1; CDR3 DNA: TGTGCCAGCAGTTTAGGCCCGACTGGCATTGGCAATGAGCAGTTCTTC; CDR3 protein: CASSLGPTGIGNEQFF
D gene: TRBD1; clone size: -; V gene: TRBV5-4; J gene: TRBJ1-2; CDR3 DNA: TGTGCCAGCACCTGGGACAGGGGGCAAAGTGGCTACACCTTC; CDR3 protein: CASTWDRGQSGYTF
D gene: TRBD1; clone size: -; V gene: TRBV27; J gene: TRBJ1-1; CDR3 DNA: TGTGCCAGCAGTTTTAGCAGGGGGACTGAAGCTTTCTTT; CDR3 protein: CASSFSRGTEAFF
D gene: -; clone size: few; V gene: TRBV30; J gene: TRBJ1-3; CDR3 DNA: TGTGCCTGGGAGAGCTTTGGAAACACCATATATTTT; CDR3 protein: CAWESFGNTIYF
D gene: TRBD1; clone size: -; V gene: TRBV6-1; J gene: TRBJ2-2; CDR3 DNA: TGTGCCAGCAAAATGACAGGGGAAACCGGGGAGCTGTTTTTT; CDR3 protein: CASKMTGETGELFF
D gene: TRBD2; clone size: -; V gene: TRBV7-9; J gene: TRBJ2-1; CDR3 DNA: TGTGCCAGCAGCTTAGAGGGACTAGCGGGGCACAATGAGCAGTTCTTC; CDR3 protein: CASSLEGLAGHNEQFF
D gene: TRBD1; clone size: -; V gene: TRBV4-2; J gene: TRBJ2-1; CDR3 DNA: TGTGCCAGCAGCCAAGTCGGTTTGGGGACAGGGGACAATGAGCAGTTCTTC; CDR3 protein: CASSQVGLGTGDNEQFF
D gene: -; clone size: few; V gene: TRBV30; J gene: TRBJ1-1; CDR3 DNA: TGTGCCTGGAGTGATATCACTGAAGCTTTCTTT; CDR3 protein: CAWSDITEAFF
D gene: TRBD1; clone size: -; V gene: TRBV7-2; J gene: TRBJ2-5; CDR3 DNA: TGTGCCAGCAGCTTTGACAGGGGACAAGAGACCCAGTACTTC; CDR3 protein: CASSFDRGQETQYF
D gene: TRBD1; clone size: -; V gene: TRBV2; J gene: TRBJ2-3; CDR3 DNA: TGTGCCAGCAGTGACAGGACAGGGTCAACAGATACGCAGTATTTT; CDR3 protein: CASSDRTGSTDTQYF
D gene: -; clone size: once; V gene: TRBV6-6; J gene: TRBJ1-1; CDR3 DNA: TGTGCCAGCAGTACCACCCAGGGTACTGAAGCTTTCTTT; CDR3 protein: CASSTTQGTEAFF
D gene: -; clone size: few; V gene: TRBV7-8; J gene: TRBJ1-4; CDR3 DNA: TGTGCCAGCAGCTTAGGGTTCGGGGGTGGTAATGAAAAACTGTTTTTT; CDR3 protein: CASSLGFGGGNEKLFF
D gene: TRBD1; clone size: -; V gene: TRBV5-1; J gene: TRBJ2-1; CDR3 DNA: TGCGCCAGCAGCCATAATTTCAGGGACAGGGGGCGGGTTGAGCAGTTCTTC; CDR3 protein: CASSHNFRDRGRVEQFF
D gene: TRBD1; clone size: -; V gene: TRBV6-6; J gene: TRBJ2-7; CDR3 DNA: TGTGCCAGCAGTTCCCCCGGGACAGGGGACTACGAGCAGTACTTC; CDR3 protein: CASSSPGTGDYEQYF
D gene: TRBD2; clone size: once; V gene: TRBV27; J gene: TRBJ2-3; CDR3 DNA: TGTGCCGCCGCCCGGACTAGCGGGAGCACAGATACGCAGTATTTT; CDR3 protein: CAAARTSGSTDTQYF